The clone carrying this T cell receptor (beta chain) was counted between two and nine times. These data are taken from a study of blood T cell repertoires in COVID-19. Study context: Samples of COVID-19 (acute and convalescent) were obtained from the United States, Italy and Spain. T cells, B-cell-depleted T cells, or PBMCs provided the cDNA or gDNA that served as material.

As originally analysed: Reference gene primers were amplified, and this amplification served to estimate nucleated cell counts. The protocol was immunoSEQ multiplex PCR, while the TCRdb copy is restricted to in-frame clones and leaves out a portion. That table is the source of V, J and clone size, and D and trimming were worked out from the DNA. Here the sample spans 150,000 to 200,000 clones, approximately 84% being singletons. The TCR comes from a human donor with acute or convalescent COVID-19. The donor label of this sample is uncertain. Sequences were obtained from peripheral blood.

This chain's CDR3 is CASSSGTSGTAGELFF. DNA of the CDR3: TGTGCCAGCAGCTCTGGGACTAGCGGGACGGCCGGGGAGCTGTTTTTT. The V and J genes are TRBV7-2 and TRBJ2-2; TRBD2 agrees at 13 bases. Germline CDR1 is SGHTA and CDR2 is FQGNSA. J was trimmed by 6 bases and V by 4 bases; bases with no gene match: 5. The CDR3 runs to 16 residues.